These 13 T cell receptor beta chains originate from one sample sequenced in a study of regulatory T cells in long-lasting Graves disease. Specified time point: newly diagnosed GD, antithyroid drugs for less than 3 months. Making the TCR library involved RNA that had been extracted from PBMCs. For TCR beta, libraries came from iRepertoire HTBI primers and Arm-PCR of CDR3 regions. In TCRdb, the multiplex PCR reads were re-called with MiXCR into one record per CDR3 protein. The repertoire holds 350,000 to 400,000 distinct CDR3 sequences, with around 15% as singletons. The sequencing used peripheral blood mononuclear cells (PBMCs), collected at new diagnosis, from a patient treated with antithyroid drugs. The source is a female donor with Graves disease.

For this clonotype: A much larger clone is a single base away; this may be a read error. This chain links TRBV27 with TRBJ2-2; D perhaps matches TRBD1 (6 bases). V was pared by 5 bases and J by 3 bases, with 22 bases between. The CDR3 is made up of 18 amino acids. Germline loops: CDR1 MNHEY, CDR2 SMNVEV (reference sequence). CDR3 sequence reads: CASSDGGHLIGDTGELFF. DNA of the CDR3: TGTGCCAGCAGTGATGGGGGACACCTAATCGGGGACACCGGGGAGCTGTTTTTT.

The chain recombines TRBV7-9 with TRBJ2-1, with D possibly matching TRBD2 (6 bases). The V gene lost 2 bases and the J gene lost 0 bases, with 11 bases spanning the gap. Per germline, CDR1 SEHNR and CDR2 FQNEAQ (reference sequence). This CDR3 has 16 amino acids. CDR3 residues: CASSLSMGGSYNEQFF. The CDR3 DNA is TGTGCCAGCAGCTTAAGTATGGGGGGCTCCTACAATGAGCAGTTCTTC.

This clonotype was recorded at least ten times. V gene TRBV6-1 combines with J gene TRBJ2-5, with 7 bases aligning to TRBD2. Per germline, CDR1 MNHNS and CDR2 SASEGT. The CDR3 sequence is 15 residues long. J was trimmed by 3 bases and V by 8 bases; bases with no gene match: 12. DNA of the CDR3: TGTGCCAGCCGCGTTCGAGCGGGGTCCAAAGAGACCCAGTACTTC. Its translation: CASRVRAGSKETQYF.

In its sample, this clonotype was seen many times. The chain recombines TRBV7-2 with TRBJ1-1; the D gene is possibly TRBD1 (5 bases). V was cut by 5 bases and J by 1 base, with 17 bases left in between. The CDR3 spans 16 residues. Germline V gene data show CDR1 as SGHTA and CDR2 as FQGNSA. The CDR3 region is CASSDPRGEANTEAFF. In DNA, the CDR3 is TGTGCCAGCAGCGACCCGCGGGGGGAGGCGAACACTGAAGCTTTCTTT.

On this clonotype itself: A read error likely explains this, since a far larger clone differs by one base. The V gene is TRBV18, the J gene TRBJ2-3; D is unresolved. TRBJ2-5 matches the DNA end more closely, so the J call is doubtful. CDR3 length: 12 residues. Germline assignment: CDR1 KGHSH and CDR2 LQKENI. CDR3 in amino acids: CASSKLGETQYF. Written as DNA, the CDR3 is TGTGCCAGCAGTAAATTAGGAGAGACCCAGTACTTC.

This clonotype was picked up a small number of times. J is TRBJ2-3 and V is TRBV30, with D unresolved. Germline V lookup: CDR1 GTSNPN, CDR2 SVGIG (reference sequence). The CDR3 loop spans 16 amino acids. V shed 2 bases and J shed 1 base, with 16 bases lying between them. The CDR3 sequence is CAWSQPGTIRTDTQYF. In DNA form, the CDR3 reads TGTGCCTGGAGTCAGCCCGGTACCATTCGCACAGATACGCAGTATTTT. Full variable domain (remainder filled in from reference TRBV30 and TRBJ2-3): SQTIHQWPATLVQPVGSPLSLECTVEGTSNPNLYWYRQAAGRGLQLLFYSVGIGQISSEVPQNLSASRPQDRQFILSSKKLLLSDSGFYLCAWSQPGTIRTDTQYFGPGTRLTVL.

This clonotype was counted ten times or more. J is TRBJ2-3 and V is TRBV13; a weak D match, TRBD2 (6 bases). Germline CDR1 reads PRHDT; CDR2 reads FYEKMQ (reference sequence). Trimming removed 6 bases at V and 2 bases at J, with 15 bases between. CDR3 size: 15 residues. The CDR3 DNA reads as TGTGCCAGCAGAGGACCGGGAGCGTCCACAGATACGCAGTATTTT. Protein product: CASRGPGASTDTQYF.

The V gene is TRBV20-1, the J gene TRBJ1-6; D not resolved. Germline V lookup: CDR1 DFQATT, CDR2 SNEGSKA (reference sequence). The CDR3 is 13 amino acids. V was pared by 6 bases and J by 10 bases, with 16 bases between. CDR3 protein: CSAGRGGNSPLHF. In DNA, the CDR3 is TGCAGTGCCGGACGTGGCGGGAACTCACCCCTCCACTTT.

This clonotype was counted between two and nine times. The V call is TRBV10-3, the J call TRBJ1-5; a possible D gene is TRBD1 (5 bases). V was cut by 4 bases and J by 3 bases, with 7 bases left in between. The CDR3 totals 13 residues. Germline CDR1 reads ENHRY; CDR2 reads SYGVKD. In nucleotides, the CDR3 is TGTGCCATCAGTGTAGGGACCAATCAGCCCCAGCATTTT. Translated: CAISVGTNQPQHF.

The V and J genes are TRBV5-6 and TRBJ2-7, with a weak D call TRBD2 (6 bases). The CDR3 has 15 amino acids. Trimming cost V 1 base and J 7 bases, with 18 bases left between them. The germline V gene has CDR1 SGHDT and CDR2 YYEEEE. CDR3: CASSLMTGTGWEQYF. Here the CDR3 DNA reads TGTGCCAGCAGCTTGATGACTGGGACTGGCTGGGAGCAGTACTTC. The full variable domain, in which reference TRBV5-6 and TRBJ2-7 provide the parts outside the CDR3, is DAGVTQSPTHLIKTRGQQVTLRCSPKSGHDTVSWYQQALGQGPQFIFQYYEEEERQRGNFPDRFSGHQFPNYSSELNVNALLLGDSALYLCASSLMTGTGWEQYFGPGTRLTVT.

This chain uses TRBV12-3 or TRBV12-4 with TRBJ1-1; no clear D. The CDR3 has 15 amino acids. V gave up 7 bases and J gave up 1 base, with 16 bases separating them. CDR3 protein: CASTPLRGWNTEAFF. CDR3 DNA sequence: TGTGCCAGCACGCCTCTTCGTGGTTGGAACACTGAAGCTTTCTTT.

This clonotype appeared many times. The DNA of the CDR3 is TGTGCCAGCAGGGCGGAACCAGCGGGGGTCTCAGATACGCAGTATTTT. As protein: CASRAEPAGVSDTQYF. The chain has TRBV6-1 and TRBJ2-3, with TRBD2 matching over 8 bases. From germline, CDR1 is MNHNS and CDR2 SASEGT. The V gene end was trimmed by 6 bases and the J gene end by 4 bases; junction bases not matched to a gene: 12. This CDR3 is 16 amino acids long.

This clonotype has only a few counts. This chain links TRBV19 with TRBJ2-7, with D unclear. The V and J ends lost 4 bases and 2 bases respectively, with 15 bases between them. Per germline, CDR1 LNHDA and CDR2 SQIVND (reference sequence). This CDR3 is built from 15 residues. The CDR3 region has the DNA TGTGCCAGTAGTAAAATCGCGGCAAGCACCTACGAGCAGTACTTC. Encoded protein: CASSKIAASTYEQYF.